Listed below are T cell receptor beta chains from one sample, sequenced in a study of naive CD8 T cells in extremely preterm neonates. Some clones are missing from TCRdb's copy, which holds only in-frame ones; the method was immunoSEQ multiplex PCR. The data show about 5,000 clones, approximately 97% seen once. Sequenced material: naive CD8+ T cells from blood. The receptors shown here come from a human donor in good health. Both conserved end residues are trimmed from each CDR3.

J gene | V gene | CDR3 protein
TRBJ2-5 | TRBV9 | ASSASGGRETQY
TRBJ1-6 | TRBV7-2 | ASSLETVMSSPLH
TRBJ2-5 | TRBV2 | ASTRLAGGLDQY
TRBJ1-1 | TRBV12-5 | ASDIRPGFGESEAF
TRBJ2-3 | TRBV9 | ASSDTAMTTDTQY
TRBJ2-3 | TRBV6-6 | ASTPAGASTDTQY
TRBJ2-1 | TRBV5-1 | ASRVSGANNEQF
TRBJ1-1 | TRBV6-1 | ASSEGVQGLNTEAF
TRBJ1-2 | TRBV19 | ASSIVTGEIGYT
TRBJ1-5 | TRBV19 | ASSIGQPNQPQH